The 30 T cell receptor beta chains presented below share a single source sample, sequenced in a study of CD8+CD57+ T cells in acquired aplastic anemia (dated by TCRdb to the late 2010s). Patients chosen for sequencing had shown expansion of CD8+CD57+ cells by flow cytometry. The sequencer listed for this sample is Illumina HiSeq 2000. Profiling of TCR beta VDJ combinations and CDR3 sequences used genomic DNA as the template. In-frame beta chains were kept once TCRdb had trimmed the public reads at Q25 with fastp and called clones with MiXCR. Entries that share a CDR3 protein sequence are merged under the most common genes and DNA. The sample data list hundreds of thousands of distinct CDR3 sequences, and approximately 86% of these were observed just once. The ten largest make up less than 50% of the sample. The sample comprised sorted CD4+, CD8+, or CD8+CD57+ T cells (not recorded which) from PBMCs. The receptors here all came from a human donor with aplastic anemia.

The V and J genes are TRBV7-9 and TRBJ2-1; D ambiguous. V shed 3 bases and J shed 4 bases, with 13 bases lying between them. Germline-derived CDR1 and CDR2 are SEHNR and FQNEAQ (reference sequence). The CDR3 has 15 amino acids. Here the CDR3 reads CASSLLLGLYNEQFF. The CDR3 bases are TGTGCCAGCAGCTTGCTTCTGGGGTTGTACAATGAGCAGTTCTTC.

This clonotype was seen only once. V is TRBV29-1 and J is TRBJ1-1; tentative D call: TRBD1 (5 bases). The CDR3 length is 14 residues. CDR1 and CDR2 from the germline V gene are SQVTM and ANQGSEA. The CDR3 DNA reads TGCAGTGCTAACAGTTGGGGCCAAAACGCTGAAGCTTTCTTT. Translating gives CSANSWGQNAEAFF. Together with reference TRBV29-1 and TRBJ1-1, the CDR3 gives the full variable domain: SAVISQKPSRDICQRGTSLTIQCQVDSQVTMMFWYRQQPGQSLTLIATANQGSEATYESGFVIDKFPISRPNLTFSTLTVSNMSPEDSSIYLCSANSWGQNAEAFFGQGTRLTVV.

The chain has TRBV9 and TRBJ2-1, with a tentative D call TRBD2 (5 bases). CDR1 is SGDLS, CDR2 YYNGEE, per germline. CDR3 length equals 16 residues. V lost 0 bases to trimming and J lost 9 bases, with 19 bases between them. The CDR3 protein is CASSVGSDTGNFEQFF. CDR3 nucleotides: TGTGCCAGCAGCGTAGGGTCAGACACGGGGAACTTTGAGCAGTTCTTC. Complete variable domain (other parts from reference TRBV9 and TRBJ2-1): DSGVTQTPKHLITATGQRVTLRCSPRSGDLSVYWYQQSLDQGLQFLIQYYNGEERAKGNILERFSAQQFPDLHSELNLSSLELGDSALYFCASSVGSDTGNFEQFFGPGTRLTVL.

The chain joins TRBV10-3 to TRBJ1-2; no reliable D call. The CDR3 consists of 13 residues. The germline V gene encodes CDR1 ENHRY and CDR2 SYGVKD. V dropped 1 base and J dropped 7 bases, with 10 bases sitting between them. The DNA of the CDR3 is TGTGCCATCAGTGAGTGGGGAACCCTTGGCTACACCTTC. Encoded protein: CAISEWGTLGYTF.

The chain carries TRBV11-3 and TRBJ1-4, with D perhaps TRBD1 (6 bases). V was cut by 5 bases and J by 8 bases, with 18 bases left in between. This CDR3 has 15 residues. Germline CDR1 SGHNT, CDR2 YENEEA. The CDR3 region has the DNA TGTGCCAGCAGCGAGGGGGGGGGACAATGGGAAAAACTGTTTTTT. This encodes CASSEGGGQWEKLFF.

Points on this clonotype: A read error may account for a junction end that differs from germline. The genes are TRBV11-3 and TRBJ2-5; D not resolved. The germline V gene has CDR1 SGHNT and CDR2 YENEEA. This CDR3 spans 14 amino acids. CDR3 sequence reads: CASSRHSSEETQYF. The CDR3 DNA reads as TGCGCCAGCAGCAGGCACTCAAGCGAAGAGACCCAGTACTTC.

This clonotype was found a few times. The J gene is TRBJ1-2, the V gene TRBV7-9; D unclear. The CDR3 length is 13 residues. Germline loops: CDR1 SEHNR, CDR2 FQNEAQ (reference sequence). Trimming stripped 5 bases from V and 8 bases from J, with 15 bases between. CDR3 coding DNA: TGTGCCAGCAGCCCAGGCAGGTCGGGAGGCTACACCTTC. Encoded protein: CASSPGRSGGYTF.

This clonotype was observed a few times. The chain combines TRBV19 with TRBJ1-5, with 7 bases lining up with TRBD1. The CDR3 has 15 residues. Germline lookup yields CDR1 LNHDA and CDR2 SQIVND (reference sequence). Trimming removed 7 bases from V and 1 base from J; junction bases left unmatched: 7. The CDR3 DNA reads TGTGCCAGTAACATAGGGGGCATAAGCAATCAGCCCCAGCATTTT. This codes for CASNIGGISNQPQHF.

Worth noting for this clonotype: The CDR3 end shows no conserved phenylalanine or tryptophan, and so a read error is likely. The DNA is omitted, as the CDR3 cannot be located on it reliably, and the CDR3 follows TCRdb's listing. CDR3 sequence: CASGEGGTDTQHLHL. The chain couples TRBV2 to TRBJ1-6; TRBD1 reflects the table's D call only, with no check against the DNA. Including both end residues, the CDR3 is 15 amino acids long. Per the germline V gene, CDR1 is SNHLY and CDR2 is FYNNEI.

The CDR3 coding sequence is TGTGCCAGCAGTGTAAACAGGGGCCCCTACGAGCAGTACTTC. Its protein product is CASSVNRGPYEQYF. V usage is TRBV6-1 and J usage is TRBJ2-7; 7 nucleotides match TRBD1. CDR3 length: 14 amino acids. V trimming: 4 bases; J trimming: 2 bases; junction bases outside the gene matches: 5. Germline loops: CDR1 MNHNS, CDR2 SASEGT.

The V and J genes are TRBV7-9 and TRBJ2-1; the D gene could be TRBD1 or TRBD2 (5 bases each). The length of the CDR3 is 15 residues. Germline V gives CDR1 SEHNR, CDR2 FQNEAQ (reference sequence). V was clipped by 3 bases and J by 14 bases, with 23 bases between them. CDR3 in amino acids: CASSFAGSYGANEFF. CDR3 bases: TGTGCCAGCAGCTTTGCGGGTAGCTACGGGGCCAACGAGTTCTTC.

For this clonotype: The CDR3 does not end in the conserved phenylalanine or tryptophan, so this is likely a read error. The limits of the CDR3 on the DNA are not certain, so only TCRdb's listed CDR3 is given. This chain joins TRBV7-8 and TRBJ1-2; the table gives TRBD1 as D, unverified against the DNA. The CDR3 is 13 residues long, ends included. Germline CDR1 reads SGHVS; CDR2 reads FQNEAQ. The CDR3 spells CASSFGPDGTAPS.

The chain joins TRBV11-3 to TRBJ1-5; D not resolved. Looked up from germline, CDR1 is SGHNT and CDR2 is YENEEA. The length of the CDR3 is 16 residues. V lost 7 bases, J lost 0 bases, and 16 bases lay in between. The CDR3, as DNA: TGTGCCAGCACGTACGGACCGACATATAGCAATCAGCCCCAGCATTTT. Protein: CASTYGPTYSNQPQHF.

To note about this clonotype: Given the absence of the conserved phenylalanine or tryptophan at the CDR3 end, a read error is likely. The rearrangement links TRBV5-6 to TRBJ2-1; possible D gene TRBD1, 6 bases. Germline CDR1 is SGHDT and CDR2 is YYEEEE. The CDR3 runs 15 residues. V lost 3 bases and J 1 base, leaving 11 bases between the germline ends. DNA of the CDR3: TGTGCCAGCAGCTCCTCACAGGGATCCTACAATGAGCAGTTCCTC. It specifies CASSSSQGSYNEQFL.

J is TRBJ1-1 and V is TRBV7-2; TRBD1 is a possible D gene (5 bases). The ends were cut back, 1 base at V and 5 bases at J, with 14 bases in the middle. Germline V gene lookup returns CDR1 SGHTA and CDR2 FQGNSA. The CDR3 is 15 residues long. This CDR3 reads CASSLGLTEVTEAFF. In DNA form, the CDR3 reads TGTGCCAGCAGCTTAGGCCTGACAGAGGTTACTGAAGCTTTCTTT.

The chain recombines TRBV7-3 with TRBJ2-7; D is perhaps TRBD1 (6 bases). Trimming took 5 bases from V and 5 from J, leaving 16 bases between them. Germline V gene lookup returns CDR1 SGHTA and CDR2 FQGTGA. The CDR3 is made up of 14 amino acids. The CDR3 reads CASSPGQSFDEQYF. CDR3 nucleotides: TGTGCCAGCAGCCCCGGACAGAGCTTCGACGAGCAGTACTTC.

As to this clonotype: This is likely a read error, given that the CDR3 carries no conserved phenylalanine or tryptophan at its end. Because the CDR3's place on the DNA is in doubt, the DNA is left out and the CDR3 is given as listed by TCRdb. J is TRBJ2-3 and V is TRBV7-8. With termini counted, the CDR3 has 13 amino acids. Germline V gene sequence: CDR1 SGHVS, CDR2 FQNEAQ. This chain's CDR3 is CASGVGPAGTAHS.

This clonotype was observed a single time. In this CDR3 the conserved last residue, phenylalanine or tryptophan, is missing, so a read error is likely. The DNA is omitted, as the CDR3 cannot be located on it reliably, and the CDR3 follows TCRdb's listing. This rearrangement joins TRBV7-6 to TRBJ1-6. Ends included, the CDR3 has 14 residues. CDR1 is SGHVS and CDR2 is FNYEAQ in the germline V gene. CDR3 sequence reads: CASTPGVPRYSLTV.

The V call is TRBV7-2, the J call TRBJ1-2, with D tentatively TRBD1 (6 bases). Deletions cut 3 bases from V and 5 bases from J, with 19 bases between. This CDR3 region has 16 residues. Germline V gene lookup returns CDR1 SGHTA and CDR2 FQGNSA. CDR3 DNA sequence: TGTGCCAGCAGCTTGGAGAGCGGGGGGCTCGTATATGGCTACACCTTC. It is translated as CASSLESGGLVYGYTF.

This sequence joins TRBV29-1 and TRBJ2-2; D remains unclear. Per the germline V gene, CDR1 is SQVTM and CDR2 is ANQGSEA. This CDR3 is 13 amino acids long. Trimming left V 3 bases short and J 2 bases short, with 7 bases between. The CDR3 nucleotides read TGCAGCGTTGACTGGCGAAACACCGGGGAGCTGTTTTTT. Translation: CSVDWRNTGELFF.

This clonotype was picked up one time. At one boundary the junction diverges from the germline segment, which might be a read error. The chain employs TRBV7-9 and TRBJ2-3; 8 bases agree with TRBD2. CDR1 and CDR2 (germline): SEHNR, FQNEAQ (reference sequence). The CDR3 consists of 13 residues. The DNA for the CDR3 is TGTGCCAGCGGCTTCGGGGGGGGAGGTACGCAGTATTTT. Translated: CASGFGGGGTQYF.

V and J are TRBV7-9 and TRBJ2-3; 7 bases match TRBD1. The CDR3 runs to 15 residues. V lost 5 bases to trimming and J lost 11 bases; unmatched junction nucleotides: 16. In germline, CDR1 is SEHNR, CDR2 FQNEAQ (reference sequence). The CDR3 sequence is CASSAAQGRNAGQYF. CDR3 in DNA: TGTGCCAGCAGCGCAGCACAGGGGCGGAACGCCGGGCAGTATTTT.

Concerning this clonotype: An end of the junction differs from the germline gene, which may be a read error. The chain employs TRBV9 and TRBJ2-1; 7 bases match TRBD2. The V gene's germline CDR1 is SGDLS and CDR2 YYNGEE. The CDR3 loop spans 15 amino acids. The CDR3 is CASSAASGAYNAQFF. Written as DNA, the CDR3 is TGTGCCAGTAGTGCAGCTAGCGGAGCCTACAATGCGCAGTTCTTC.

The V gene is TRBV9, the J gene TRBJ2-5; D gene uncertain. Trimming took 0 bases from V and 14 from J, leaving 20 bases between them. The length of the CDR3 is 14 residues. CDR1 and CDR2 from the germline V gene are SGDLS and YYNGEE. The CDR3 sequence is CASSVGSDTQNYYF. CDR3 sequence (DNA): TGTGCCAGCAGCGTAGGCTCCGATACGCAGAACTATTACTTC. The whole variable domain, filled in from reference TRBV9 and TRBJ2-5, reads DSGVTQTPKHLITATGQRVTLRCSPRSGDLSVYWYQQSLDQGLQFLIQYYNGEERAKGNILERFSAQQFPDLHSELNLSSLELGDSALYFCASSVGSDTQNYYFGPGTRLLVL.

The CDR3 region is CASSLARNTEAFF. CDR3 DNA sequence: TGTGCCAGCAGCTTAGCGCGAAACACTGAAGCTTTCTTT. The chain recombines TRBV7-2 with TRBJ1-1; D remains ambiguous. Deletions cut 0 bases from V and 2 bases from J, with 4 bases between. The CDR3 has 13 amino acids. Germline values: CDR1 SGHTA, CDR2 FQGNSA.

This sequence joins TRBV10-3 and TRBJ1-2; unclear D gene. Trimming took off 0 bases at V and 8 bases at J, with 16 bases between the two ends. CDR3 length equals 15 residues. Germline loops: CDR1 ENHRY, CDR2 SYGVKD. For the CDR3, the DNA is TGTGCCATCAGTGAGTCGGATTGGGGTATTTGGGGCTACACCTTC. Amino acids: CAISESDWGIWGYTF.

V gene TRBV7-2 combines with J gene TRBJ2-3; possibly TRBD1 or TRBD2 for D (6 bases each). This CDR3 has 13 amino acids. V lost 6 bases and J lost 10, with 17 bases in between. Germline V gene data show CDR1 as SGHTA and CDR2 as FQGNSA. The CDR3 region is CASRDGGTPAQYF. The CDR3 bases are TGTGCCAGCAGGGACGGGGGCACTCCTGCGCAGTATTTT. The whole variable domain, remainder taken from reference TRBV7-2 and TRBJ2-3, is GAGVSQSPSNKVTEKGKDVELRCDPISGHTALYWYRQSLGQGLEFLIYFQGNSAPDKSGLPSDRFSAERTGGSVSTLTIQRTQQEDSAVYLCASRDGGTPAQYFGPGTRLTVL.

For this clonotype: Lacking the conserved final phenylalanine or tryptophan, this CDR3 likely reflects a read error. J is TRBJ1-1 and V is TRBV7-3; D gene unclear. This CDR3 has 13 amino acids. V was cut by 5 bases and J by 1 base, with 8 bases left in between. CDR1 SGHTA and CDR2 FQGTGA come from the germline V gene. The CDR3: CASSVEGNTEAFC. The CDR3 DNA reads TGTGCCAGCAGCGTAGAAGGGAACACTGAAGCTTTCTGT.

Concerning this clonotype itself: Germline is not matched at one junction end, which may reflect a read error. This chain connects TRBV7-9 to TRBJ2-1; D is possibly TRBD1 (5 bases). The CDR3 runs to 13 residues. Germline V gene data show CDR1 as SEHNR and CDR2 as FQNEAQ (reference sequence). CDR3 sequence (DNA): TGTGCCAGCAGCTTAGACAGGATCAATAGCAACACCTTC. It yields the protein CASSLDRINSNTF. Drawing the rest from reference TRBV7-9 and TRBJ2-1, the complete variable domain is DTGVSQNPRHKITKRGQNVTFRCDPISEHNRLYWYRQTLGQGPEFLTYFQNEAQLEKSRLLSDRFSAERPKGSFSTLEIQRTEQGDSAMYLCASSLDRINSNTFGPGTRLTVL.

The chain combines TRBV7-9 with TRBJ1-1; D uncertain. CDR3 length equals 14 residues. Between the trimmed V and J ends, which lost 2 bases and 2 bases, there was a span of 9 bases. CDR1 is SEHNR, CDR2 FQNEAQ, per germline (reference sequence). CDR3 protein: CASSLPPGNTEAFF. In DNA form, the CDR3 reads TGTGCCAGCAGCTTACCGCCAGGCAACACTGAAGCTTTCTTT. The complete variable domain, with remaining parts taken from reference TRBV7-9 and TRBJ1-1, reads DTGVSQNPRHKITKRGQNVTFRCDPISEHNRLYWYRQTLGQGPEFLTYFQNEAQLEKSRLLSDRFSAERPKGSFSTLEIQRTEQGDSAMYLCASSLPPGNTEAFFGQGTRLTVV.